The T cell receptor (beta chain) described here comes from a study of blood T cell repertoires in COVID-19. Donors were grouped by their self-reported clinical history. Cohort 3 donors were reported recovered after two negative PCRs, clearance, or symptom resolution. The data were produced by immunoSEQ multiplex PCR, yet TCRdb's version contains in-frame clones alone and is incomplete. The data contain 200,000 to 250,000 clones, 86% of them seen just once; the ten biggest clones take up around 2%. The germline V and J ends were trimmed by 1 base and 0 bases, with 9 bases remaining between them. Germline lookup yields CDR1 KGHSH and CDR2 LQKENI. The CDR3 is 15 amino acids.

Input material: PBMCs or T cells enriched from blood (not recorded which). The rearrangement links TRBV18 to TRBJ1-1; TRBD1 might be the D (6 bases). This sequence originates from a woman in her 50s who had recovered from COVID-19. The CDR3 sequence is CASSPLTGMNTEAFF. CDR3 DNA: TGTGCCAGCTCACCACTGACAGGAATGAACACTGAAGCTTTCTTT. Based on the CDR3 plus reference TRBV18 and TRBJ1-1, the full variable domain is NAGVMQNPRHLVRRRGQEARLRCSPMKGHSHVYWYRQLPEEGLKFMVYLQKENIIDESGMPKERFSAEFPKEGPSILRIQQVVRGDSAAYFCASSPLTGMNTEAFFGQGTRLTVV.